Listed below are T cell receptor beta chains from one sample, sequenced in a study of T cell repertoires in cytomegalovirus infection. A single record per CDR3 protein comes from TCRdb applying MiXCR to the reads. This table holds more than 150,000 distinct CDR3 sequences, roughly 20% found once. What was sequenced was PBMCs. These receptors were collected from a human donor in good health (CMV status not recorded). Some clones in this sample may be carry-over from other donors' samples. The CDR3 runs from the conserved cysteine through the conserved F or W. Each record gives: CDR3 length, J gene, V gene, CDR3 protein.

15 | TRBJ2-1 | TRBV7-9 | CASSLEVSSYNEQFF
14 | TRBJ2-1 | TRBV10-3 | CATASGSTVNEQFF
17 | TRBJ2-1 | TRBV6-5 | CASSYADSGNSPNEQFF
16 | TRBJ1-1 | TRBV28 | CASSLTGAGGDTEAFF
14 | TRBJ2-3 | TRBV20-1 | CSARSYPGSDTQYF
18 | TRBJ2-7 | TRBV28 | CASRLEGRWGVEGYEQYF
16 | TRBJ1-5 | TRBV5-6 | CASSSGGQGRRQPQHF
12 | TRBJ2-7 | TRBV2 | CASSPQSAEQYF
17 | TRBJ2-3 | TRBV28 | CASSLRGGTTSTDTQYF
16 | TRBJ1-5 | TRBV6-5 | CASSNSGTRGNQPQHF
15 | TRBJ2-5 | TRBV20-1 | CSARTTSGAQETQYF